The next 7 T cell receptor beta chains were all read from a single sample in a study of response to subunit inactivated influenza vaccine. MiXCR, run by TCRdb on the RT-PCR reads, gives a single entry per CDR3 protein. The sample yields roughly 500,000 distinct CDR3 sequences, approximately 15% seen once. Specimen: CD4+ T cells sorted from PBMCs, collected about 23 months after vaccination. The receptors originated from a man between 50 and 69 years old who received an inactivated influenza vaccine.

There are a few counts of this clonotype. The chain is built from TRBV5-1 and TRBJ2-7, with 13 nucleotides matching TRBD2. CDR1 SGHRS and CDR2 YFSETQ come from the germline V gene. The V segment lost 4 bases and the J segment 6 bases; nucleotides outside the gene matches: 7. This CDR3 region has 15 residues. This chain's CDR3 is CASSRGTSGVSEQYF. The CDR3, as DNA: TGCGCCAGCAGCAGAGGGACTAGCGGGGTGTCCGAGCAGTACTTC.

The CDR3 sequence: CASSQGTGHYNEQFF. The CDR3 DNA follows: TGCGCCAGCAGCCAAGGTACAGGTCATTACAATGAGCAGTTCTTC. This chain connects TRBV4-3 to TRBJ2-1; possibly TRBD1 for D (5 bases). Germline V lookup: CDR1 LGHNA, CDR2 YSLEER. Trimming pared 1 base from V and 4 bases from J, leaving 11 bases between. This CDR3 is built from 15 residues.

This clonotype was seen a handful of times. V gene TRBV29-1 combines with J gene TRBJ1-1, with 7 bases fitting TRBD1. The CDR3 has 16 residues. CDR1 SQVTM and CDR2 ANQGSEA come from the germline V gene. With 5 bases clipped from V and 0 bases from J, the junction kept 12 bases outside the gene matches. The CDR3 bases are TGCAGCGTTCGCCCCGGGGGACAGAACATGAACACTGAAGCTTTCTTT. It encodes CSVRPGGQNMNTEAFF.

V gene TRBV6-5 combines with J gene TRBJ2-7, with 7 nucleotides matching TRBD1. V was clipped by 0 bases and J by 1 base; unmatched bases: 9. The CDR3 has 17 residues. Per the germline V gene, CDR1 is MNHEY and CDR2 is SVGAGI. The CDR3 nucleotides are TGTGCCAGCAGTTACTCGAGTAGAGACAGGGCTTCCTACGAGCAGTACTTC. It yields the protein CASSYSSRDRASYEQYF.

Only a few counts were recorded for this clonotype. This rearrangement joins TRBV21-1 to TRBJ1-5. TRBV21-1 is a pseudogene segment. This CDR3 spans 18 amino acids. CDR3 DNA: TGTGCCAGCAGCAATCATCTCTTGGGTGCGAATAGCAATCAGCCCCAGCATTTT. Protein: CASSNHLLGANSNQPQHF.

The chain employs TRBV7-2 and TRBJ2-5; TRBD2 aligns across 10 bases. The trim removed 9 bases at V and 0 bases at J, leaving 13 bases unmatched. The CDR3 is made up of 17 amino acids. Per germline, CDR1 SGHTA and CDR2 FQGNSA. The CDR3 bases are TGTGCCAGGGGCCCCGGGCCTAGCGGGAGTAACCAAGAGACCCAGTACTTC. Protein product: CARGPGPSGSNQETQYF.

This clonotype was observed a few times. The chain recombines TRBV20-1 with TRBJ1-6; the D gene is possibly TRBD1 (5 bases). Trimming removed 5 bases at V and 0 bases at J, with 17 bases between. The germline gives CDR1 DFQATT, CDR2 SNEGSKA (reference sequence). The CDR3 consists of 17 residues. The CDR3 bases are TGCAGTGCTCCCGACAGAATGGGCAGCTCCTATAATTCACCCCTCCACTTT. Protein sequence: CSAPDRMGSSYNSPLHF.